Shown below are 25 T cell receptor beta chains from a single sample sequenced in a study of early T cells in non-severe SARS-CoV-2 infection. MiXCR was run by TCRdb on the 5' RACE reads, yielding one entry per CDR3 protein. The data show 70,000 or so distinct CDR3 sequences, about a tenth seen once. The sequenced material came from whole blood. The receptors originated from an adult who was a healthcare worker with PCR-confirmed SARS-CoV-2 infection or an uninfected control (not recorded which).

This clonotype was recorded many times. The chain has TRBV6-2 or TRBV6-3 and TRBJ2-7, with 8 bases that match TRBD2. J was trimmed by 3 bases and V by 6 bases; bases with no gene match: 7. Germline CDR1 reads MNHEY; CDR2 reads SVGEGT. The CDR3 has 14 residues. The CDR3 DNA sequence: TGTGCCAGCAGGAATCCGGGACTAGACTACGAGCAGTACTTC. This codes for CASRNPGLDYEQYF.

The rearrangement links TRBV20-1 to TRBJ2-1; D is ambiguous. Trimming took off 2 bases at V and 8 bases at J, with 16 bases between the two ends. Germline CDR1 reads DFQATT; CDR2 reads SNEGSKA (reference sequence). The CDR3 contains 14 residues. Here the CDR3 reads CSARFYGVVDEQFF. The CDR3, as DNA: TGCAGTGCTAGATTCTACGGAGTAGTGGATGAGCAGTTCTTC.

This clonotype has a handful of counts. This rearrangement joins TRBV6-2 or TRBV6-3 to TRBJ2-5; 8 nucleotides match TRBD1. The CDR3 has 14 residues. From germline, CDR1 is MNHEY and CDR2 SVGEGT. V shed 2 bases, J shed 5 bases, and the junction held 4 bases outside the gene matches. CDR3 protein: CASSYDRGMETQYF. The CDR3 bases are TGTGCCAGCAGTTACGACAGGGGAATGGAGACCCAGTACTTC.

This clonotype has a count of ten or more. The rearrangement uses TRBV11-2 and TRBJ2-7; tentatively, D is TRBD1 or TRBD2 (6 bases each). The CDR3 totals 14 residues. Germline CDR1 reads SGHAT; CDR2 reads FQNNGV. The V gene lost 1 base and the J gene lost 4 bases, with 11 bases spanning the gap. CDR3 coding DNA: TGTGCCAGCAGCTTAGGGGGGGCGCGGTACGAGCAGTACTTC. Amino acids: CASSLGGARYEQYF.

This clonotype was picked up a small number of times. This chain uses TRBV5-5 with TRBJ2-1; D gene unclear. The CDR3 has 15 residues. V was shortened by 3 bases and J by 0 bases, with 10 bases between the two germline ends. The V gene's germline CDR1 is SGHKS and CDR2 YYEKEE (reference sequence). For the CDR3, the DNA is TGTGCCAGCAGCTCGGACCTTTACTCCTACAATGAGCAGTTCTTC. Amino acid sequence: CASSSDLYSYNEQFF.

This clonotype was seen only a few times. The chain is built from TRBV20-1 and TRBJ2-3; D may match TRBD1 or TRBD2 (5 bases each). Germline assignment: CDR1 DFQATT and CDR2 SNEGSKA (reference sequence). The CDR3 contains 13 residues. The V end was cut by 5 bases, the J end by 6 bases, with 15 bases between. The CDR3 loop reads CSAPRGQPDTQYF. CDR3 nucleotides: TGCAGTGCTCCCCGGGGCCAACCCGATACGCAGTATTTT.

The J gene is TRBJ1-5, the V gene TRBV28; unclear D gene. Between the trimmed V and J ends, which lost 6 bases and 5 bases, there was a span of 11 bases. The CDR3 runs to 13 residues. Germline V CDR1 and CDR2: MDHEN, SYDVKM. CDR3 sequence: CASRVGSDQPQHF. CDR3 DNA sequence: TGTGCCAGCAGGGTAGGAAGCGATCAGCCCCAGCATTTT.

In this sample, this clonotype turned up many times. This chain links TRBV20-1 with TRBJ2-1; unclear D gene. V dropped 6 bases and J dropped 0 bases, with 15 bases sitting between them. This CDR3 region has 15 residues. From germline, CDR1 is DFQATT and CDR2 SNEGSKA (reference sequence). The CDR3 is CSAKTPGSSYNEQFF. The CDR3 bases are TGCAGTGCAAAAACACCAGGCAGCTCCTACAATGAGCAGTTCTTC.

This clonotype was counted a few times. This chain uses TRBV12-3 or TRBV12-4 with TRBJ1-1; D gene unclear. Trimming took off 2 bases at V and 1 base at J, with 8 bases between the two ends. The CDR3 is 14 amino acids. The CDR3 DNA is TGTGCCAGCAGTTTACGGCACGAGAACACTGAAGCTTTCTTT. This translates into CASSLRHENTEAFF.

This chain uses TRBV20-1 with TRBJ2-7, with a possible D match to TRBD1 (6 bases). Trimming removed 0 bases from V and 5 bases from J, with 20 bases in between. There are 16 residues in the CDR3. Germline V gene data show CDR1 as DFQATT and CDR2 as SNEGSKA (reference sequence). The CDR3 spells CSARDKERGYLNEQYF. The CDR3, as DNA: TGCAGTGCTAGAGATAAGGAAAGGGGGTATCTAAACGAGCAGTACTTC.

This clonotype was seen only a few times. This chain joins TRBV28 and TRBJ1-2; 8 nucleotides align to TRBD1. The germline gives CDR1 MDHEN, CDR2 SYDVKM. V dropped 8 bases and J dropped 10; count of bases not matched to a gene: 6. This CDR3 region has 11 residues. CDR3 amino acids: CASGAGGVYTF. CDR3 nucleotide sequence: TGTGCCAGCGGGGCAGGGGGCGTCTACACCTTC.

This chain links TRBV20-1 with TRBJ1-3; 8 nucleotides line up with TRBD1. The germline V gene has CDR1 DFQATT and CDR2 SNEGSKA (reference sequence). The J segment lost 2 bases and the V segment lost 6 bases, leaving 6 bases of the junction unmatched. This CDR3 is 14 amino acids long. CDR3 coding DNA: TGCAGTGCCATACAGGGGGATACTGGAAACACCATATATTTT. The encoded protein is CSAIQGDTGNTIYF.

A few counts support this clonotype. The chain joins TRBV27 to TRBJ2-7; 7 bases line up with TRBD2. The ends lost 5 bases at V and 0 bases at J; junction bases unmatched: 10. This CDR3 is 16 amino acids long. Germline CDR1 is MNHEY and CDR2 is SMNVEV (reference sequence). CDR3 DNA sequence: TGTGCCAGCAGTCCTCACCCAGCGGGGAGCTCCTACGAGCAGTACTTC. Amino acids: CASSPHPAGSSYEQYF.

This clonotype was seen a handful of times. V usage is TRBV5-1 and J usage is TRBJ2-7; TRBD1 agrees at 8 bases. J lost 3 bases, V lost 5 bases, and 7 bases had no gene match. Germline V gene data show CDR1 as SGHRS and CDR2 as YFSETQ. This CDR3 has 14 residues. CDR3 DNA sequence: TGCGCCAGCAGTCCGGGGACAGGAGTCTACGAGCAGTACTTC. It is translated as CASSPGTGVYEQYF.

This chain joins TRBV6-2 or TRBV6-3 and TRBJ2-4, with unresolved D. Trimming cost V 5 bases and J 0 bases, with 11 bases left between them. The CDR3 runs 15 residues. Germline lookup yields CDR1 MNHEY and CDR2 SVGEGT. CDR3 loop: CASSQYLAAKNIQYF. The CDR3, as DNA: TGTGCCAGCAGTCAGTATCTCGCAGCCAAAAACATTCAGTACTTC.

This clonotype was observed a handful of times. Sequence at one end of the junction differs from germline and may be a read error. This chain connects TRBV27 to TRBJ1-6; 9 positions agree with TRBD1. This CDR3 region has 15 residues. Germline CDR1 and CDR2: MNHEY and SMNVEV (reference sequence). CDR3 sequence: CASSSPGTGHSPLHF. CDR3 sequence (DNA): TGTGCCAGCAGTTCACCCGGGACAGGGCATTCACCCCTCCATTTT.

This clonotype has only a few counts. The V call is TRBV10-3, the J call TRBJ1-2; 9 bases agree with TRBD1. V shed 2 bases, J shed 2 bases, and the junction held 9 bases outside the gene matches. This CDR3 is 17 amino acids long. Germline-derived CDR1 and CDR2 are ENHRY and SYGVKD. CDR3 sequence: CAISERGQGIGNYGYTF. The CDR3 DNA is TGTGCCATCAGTGAGAGAGGACAGGGGATAGGCAACTATGGCTACACCTTC.

This clonotype was observed a handful of times. V gene TRBV9 combines with J gene TRBJ1-3; no clear D. The length of the CDR3 is 16 residues. Germline V CDR1 and CDR2: SGDLS, YYNGEE. The ends were cut back, 1 base at V and 0 bases at J, with 11 bases in the middle. The CDR3: CASSVQPTASGNTIYF. CDR3 sequence (DNA): TGTGCCAGCAGCGTACAACCGACGGCCTCTGGAAACACCATATATTTT.

At least ten counts were recorded for this clonotype. The chain links TRBV28 to TRBJ1-5; D is unresolved. V lost 10 bases to trimming and J lost 2 bases, with 9 bases between them. The CDR3 contains 12 residues. Germline CDR1 and CDR2: MDHEN and SYDVKM. CDR3 in DNA: TGTGCCACCCTTCGGGGCAATCAGCCCCAGCATTTT. Translation: CATLRGNQPQHF.

The J gene is TRBJ2-7, the V gene TRBV11-2; D is unresolved. The CDR3 totals 13 residues. Trimming shortened V by 3 bases and J by 1 base, and 7 bases separated the two germline ends. CDR1 is SGHAT, CDR2 FQNNGV, per germline. The CDR3 nucleotides are TGTGCCAGCAGCTTTGGGTGGTCCTACGAGCAGTACTTC. The encoded protein is CASSFGWSYEQYF.

The rearrangement joins TRBV4-1 to TRBJ2-7; D uncertain. This CDR3 region has 12 residues. The germline CDR1 and CDR2 sequences are MGHRA and YSYEKL. V lost 1 base and J lost 0, with 1 base in between. CDR3 sequence (DNA): TGCGCCAGCAGCCAAGTCTCCTACGAGCAGTACTTC. Its translation: CASSQVSYEQYF.

This clonotype came up many times. The DNA for the CDR3 is TGTGCCAGTAGTATGGTGGAAAAAGAGACCCAGTACTTC. It yields the protein CASSMVEKETQYF. The V and J genes are TRBV19 and TRBJ2-5; D not certain. Germline V gene sequence: CDR1 LNHDA, CDR2 SQIVND (reference sequence). V was pared by 3 bases and J by 3 bases, with 8 bases between. CDR3 length: 13 amino acids.

The V call is TRBV6-5, the J call TRBJ1-6; D gene unclear. The germline CDR1 and CDR2 sequences are MNHEY and SVGAGI. Trimming cost V 0 bases and J 8 bases, with 14 bases left between them. This CDR3 is built from 16 residues. CDR3 in amino acids: CASSYSSGRSDSPLHF. The CDR3 DNA reads TGTGCCAGCAGTTACTCGAGTGGCAGGAGCGATTCACCCCTCCACTTT.

This chain uses TRBV10-2 with TRBJ1-1; no reliable D call. Trimming pared 8 bases from V and 0 bases from J, leaving 10 bases between. The germline gives CDR1 WSHSY, CDR2 SAAADI. The CDR3 is 13 residues long. The CDR3 sequence is CASRSQLNTEAFF. The CDR3 coding sequence is TGCGCCAGCCGGTCCCAGTTGAACACTGAAGCTTTCTTT.

This clonotype was seen ten or more times. The chain recombines TRBV7-6 with TRBJ2-5; D not resolved. In germline, CDR1 is SGHVS, CDR2 FNYEAQ. This CDR3 has 16 residues. Trimming removed 1 base at V and 0 bases at J, with 12 bases between. The chain's CDR3 is CASSLVVSSYQETQYF. The CDR3 nucleotides are TGTGCCAGCAGCTTAGTAGTTAGTTCGTACCAAGAGACCCAGTACTTC.